These 5 T cell receptor beta chains originate from one sample sequenced in a study of blood T cell repertoires in COVID-19. The protocol was immunoSEQ multiplex PCR, while the TCRdb copy is restricted to in-frame clones and leaves out a portion. The repertoire includes under 150,000 clones, about 88% of them detected once, and 3% to 4% sits in the top ten. The material sequenced was peripheral blood. Receptors originate from a man aged 35 to 55 with acute or convalescent COVID-19.

This rearrangement joins TRBV7-8 to TRBJ1-2; D gene uncertain. This CDR3 has 16 amino acids. Germline V gene data show CDR1 as SGHVS and CDR2 as FQNEAQ. V lost 2 bases, J lost 4 bases, and 17 bases lay in between. The CDR3 loop is CASSLSPLGSAYGYTF. The CDR3 DNA follows: TGTGCCAGCAGCTTATCCCCCCTCGGGTCCGCCTATGGCTACACCTTC. Combining the CDR3 with reference TRBV7-8 and TRBJ1-2 gives the whole variable domain GAGVSQSPRYKVAKRGQDVALRCDPISGHVSLFWYQQALGQGPEFLTYFQNEAQLDKSGLPSDRFFAERPEGSVSTLKIQRTQQEDSAVYLCASSLSPLGSAYGYTFGSGTRLTVV.

The chain links TRBV6-5 to TRBJ2-3, with TRBD1 as a possible D gene (5 bases). There are 16 residues in the CDR3. Trimming pared 2 bases from V and 5 bases from J, leaving 17 bases between. Per the germline V gene, CDR1 is MNHEY and CDR2 is SVGAGI. In DNA, the CDR3 is TGTGCCAGCAGTTACCCCGAGACAAGGGGTAAAGATACGCAGTATTTT. The encoded protein is CASSYPETRGKDTQYF.

V is TRBV9 and J is TRBJ2-1; D perhaps matches TRBD2 (6 bases). There are 15 residues in the CDR3. CDR1 and CDR2 from the germline V gene are SGDLS and YYNGEE. With 4 bases removed from V and 3 bases from J, the gap between germline ends came to 14 bases. CDR3 in DNA: TGTGCCAGCAGCCCCGTGCCGGGGGACTACAATGAGCAGTTCTTC. Residues: CASSPVPGDYNEQFF. Combining the CDR3 with reference TRBV9 and TRBJ2-1 gives the whole variable domain DSGVTQTPKHLITATGQRVTLRCSPRSGDLSVYWYQQSLDQGLQFLIQYYNGEERAKGNILERFSAQQFPDLHSELNLSSLELGDSALYFCASSPVPGDYNEQFFGPGTRLTVL.

The J gene is TRBJ2-3, the V gene TRBV6-2 or TRBV6-3; maybe TRBD2 (5 bases). CDR1 is MNHEY and CDR2 is SVGEGT in the germline V gene. The CDR3 has 12 amino acids. With 2 bases removed from V and 5 bases from J, the gap between germline ends came to 5 bases. In nucleotides, the CDR3 is TGTGCCAGCAGTTACGCGGGAGATACGCAGTATTTT. As protein: CASSYAGDTQYF.

The V call is TRBV6-2 or TRBV6-3, the J call TRBJ1-1, with no clear D. Germline V gene data show CDR1 as MNHEY and CDR2 as SVGEGT. This CDR3 has 12 residues. The germline V and J ends were trimmed by 2 bases and 8 bases, with 9 bases remaining between them. The CDR3: CASSYRTLEAFF. In DNA, the CDR3 is TGTGCCAGCAGTTACCGAACTCTAGAAGCTTTCTTT.